Following are 3 T cell receptor beta chains from one sample sequenced in a study of T cell responses to AZD1222 COVID-19 vaccine. Profiled with immunoSEQ multiplex PCR; TCRdb holds only in-frame clones, not every one. The sample holds tens of thousands of clones, about 89% seen once. The sequencing here drew on peripheral blood, taken 28 days after the second AZD1222 dose. The receptors originated from an adult who received the AZD1222 COVID-19 vaccine.

The chain combines TRBV5-1 with TRBJ2-1, with TRBD1 identical over 7 bases. V was pared by 2 bases and J by 8 bases, with 7 bases of the junction left unmatched. CDR3 length equals 14 residues. Per germline, CDR1 SGHRS and CDR2 YFSETQ. The chain's CDR3 is CASSFGQDVDEQFF. In nucleotides, the CDR3 is TGCGCCAGCAGCTTTGGACAGGATGTGGATGAGCAGTTCTTC.

The chain links TRBV5-4 to TRBJ1-5, with D uncertain. CDR3 size: 15 residues. The V and J ends lost 2 bases and 1 base respectively, with 10 bases between them. Germline CDR1 is SGHNT and CDR2 is YYREEE (reference sequence). CDR3 coding DNA: TGTGCCAGCAGCTTTGGAGCTGGCAGCAATCAGCCCCAGCATTTT. Translated: CASSFGAGSNQPQHF.

In this sample, this clone turned up a few times. The chain recombines TRBV7-6 with TRBJ1-3; the match to TRBD1 covers 7 bases. The CDR3 runs to 16 residues. Unmatched junction bases numbered 2, after V lost 0 bases and J lost 0 bases. Per the germline V gene, CDR1 is SGHVS and CDR2 is FNYEAQ. The CDR3 DNA reads TGTGCCAGCAGCTTAGCGGGACAGAGCTCTGGAAACACCATATATTTT. It specifies CASSLAGQSSGNTIYF.